Following are 20 T cell receptor beta chains from one sample sequenced in a study of blood T cell repertoires in COVID-19. Only in-frame clones appear in the TCRdb table, and some are missing; sequencing was by immunoSEQ multiplex PCR. The table has tens of thousands of clones, more than 75% seen once. Sequences were obtained from peripheral blood. These TCRs come from a human donor in a cohort sampled during active COVID-19.

This CDR3 is CASSLGFGQGRTYEQYF. CDR3 DNA: TGTGCCAGCAGCTTAGGTTTCGGGCAGGGTCGCACCTACGAGCAGTACTTC. This sequence joins TRBV7-2 and TRBJ2-7; tentative D call: TRBD1 (5 bases). V was shortened by 1 base and J by 2 bases, with 18 bases between the two germline ends. Germline-derived CDR1 and CDR2 are SGHTA and FQGNSA. The CDR3 runs to 17 residues.

For the CDR3, the DNA is TGTGCCAGTAAAGAGACAGGGGGCGCATCTCGTGGGGCCAACGTCCTGACTTTC. Translation: CASKETGGASRGANVLTF. The chain carries TRBV19 and TRBJ2-6; the match to TRBD1 covers 10 bases. The germline V gene encodes CDR1 LNHDA and CDR2 SQIVND (reference sequence). This CDR3 comprises 18 residues. The V gene end was trimmed by 7 bases and the J gene end by 3 bases; junction bases not matched to a gene: 12.

V gene TRBV2 combines with J gene TRBJ2-3; 13 bases align to TRBD2. The J segment lost 2 bases and the V segment lost 10 bases, leaving 6 bases of the junction unmatched. This CDR3 is built from 15 residues. The germline gives CDR1 SNHLY, CDR2 FYNNEI. CDR3 amino acids: CATRLAGGLTDTQYF. For the CDR3, the DNA is TGTGCCACCCGACTAGCGGGAGGCCTCACAGATACGCAGTATTTT.

This clone occurred once. The chain carries TRBV7-6 and TRBJ1-3; 7 nucleotides agree with TRBD1. The CDR3 sequence is 14 residues long. Germline V gene lookup returns CDR1 SGHVS and CDR2 FNYEAQ. V shed 5 bases, J shed 7 bases, and the junction held 8 bases outside the gene matches. The CDR3 DNA sequence: TGTGCCAGCAGCATTCCCGGGACAGCTAACACCATATATTTT. It yields the protein CASSIPGTANTIYF. Full variable domain (rest looked up from reference TRBV7-6 and TRBJ1-3): GAGVSQSPRYKVTKRGQDVALRCDPISGHVSLYWYRQALGQGPEFLTYFNYEAQQDKSGLPNDRFSAERPEGSISTLTIQRTEQRDSAMYRCASSIPGTANTIYFGEGSWLTVV.

As DNA, the CDR3 is TGTGCCAGCAGAACCGGGACAGGGAACTATGGCTACACCTTC. Protein sequence: CASRTGTGNYGYTF. The chain has TRBV6-5 and TRBJ1-2, with 9 bases identical to TRBD1. J gave up 2 bases and V 6 bases, and 4 bases lay outside the gene matches. The CDR3 runs 14 residues. Germline V gene lookup returns CDR1 MNHEY and CDR2 SVGAGI.

V is TRBV19 and J is TRBJ1-4; no clear D gene. Per the germline V gene, CDR1 is LNHDA and CDR2 is SQIVND (reference sequence). The CDR3 consists of 15 residues. V was pared by 3 bases and J by 10 bases, with 18 bases between. CDR3 coding DNA: TGTGCCAGTAGTATGGTTCCTTCTACTATGGGAAAACTGTTTTTT. It specifies CASSMVPSTMGKLFF.

The chain combines TRBV10-3 with TRBJ2-5, with 10 positions matching TRBD2. The CDR3 sequence is 16 residues long. CDR1 ENHRY and CDR2 SYGVKD come from the germline V gene. V lost 4 bases, J lost 5 bases, and 10 bases stayed unmatched. The CDR3 sequence is CAISVLAGVSIETQYF. The DNA for the CDR3 is TGTGCCATCAGTGTCCTAGCGGGAGTGTCGATCGAGACCCAGTACTTC.

Only a few counts were recorded for this clone. The V gene is TRBV10-1, the J gene TRBJ2-1; TRBD2 is a possible D gene (5 bases). The germline V gene has CDR1 WNHNN and CDR2 SYGVQD (reference sequence). The germline V and J ends were trimmed by 10 bases and 2 bases, with 15 bases remaining between them. This CDR3 has 14 amino acids. CDR3 bases: TGCGCCACCCGAGGGCCCTCGGCCTACAATGAGCAGTTCTTC. It encodes CATRGPSAYNEQFF.

The gene calls are TRBV5-5 and TRBJ2-4; the match to TRBD1 covers 12 bases. V gave up 4 bases and J gave up 3 bases; unmatched junction bases: 11. The CDR3 sequence is 18 residues long. Germline V CDR1 and CDR2: SGHKS, YYEKEE (reference sequence). CDR3 sequence (DNA): TGTGCCAGCAGCCCGGGACAGGGGGCTAATTTTGTCAAAAACATTCAGTACTTC. Amino acids: CASSPGQGANFVKNIQYF.

The CDR3 loop reads CASSLVWGVSTDTQYF. The CDR3 DNA is TGTGCCAGCAGCTTAGTATGGGGAGTTAGCACAGATACGCAGTATTTT. The V gene is TRBV7-2, the J gene TRBJ2-3, with D possibly TRBD2 on 5 matching bases. The germline V and J ends were trimmed by 1 base and 0 bases, with 11 bases remaining between them. CDR3 size: 16 residues. Germline values: CDR1 SGHTA, CDR2 FQGNSA.

V gene TRBV11-3 combines with J gene TRBJ2-7; 8 bases line up with TRBD2. This CDR3 region has 16 residues. J was trimmed by 2 bases and V by 2 bases; bases with no gene match: 8. From germline, CDR1 is SGHNT and CDR2 YENEEA. This CDR3 is CASSLHPGLDTYEQYF. CDR3 DNA sequence: TGTGCCAGCAGCTTACATCCGGGACTAGATACCTACGAGCAGTACTTC.

The V gene is TRBV18, the J gene TRBJ2-3; maybe TRBD2 (5 bases). Germline V gene sequence: CDR1 KGHSH, CDR2 LQKENI. This CDR3 is 15 amino acids long. With 1 base removed from V and 2 bases from J, the gap between germline ends came to 10 bases. In DNA form, the CDR3 reads TGTGCCAGCTCACCACAGGCGGGCAACACAGATACGCAGTATTTT. It is translated as CASSPQAGNTDTQYF.

The V gene is TRBV7-6, the J gene TRBJ1-6, with a tentative D call TRBD1 (6 bases). The CDR3 totals 16 residues. V was trimmed by 4 bases and J by 7 bases, leaving 17 bases between them. The V gene's germline CDR1 is SGHVS and CDR2 FNYEAQ. This CDR3 reads CASSSGADRRNSPLHF. The CDR3, as DNA: TGTGCCAGCAGCTCAGGGGCGGACAGAAGAAATTCACCCCTCCACTTT.

This rearrangement joins TRBV6-1 to TRBJ1-6; D call uncertain. The V end was cut by 3 bases, the J end by 2 bases, with 8 bases between. The CDR3 length is 15 residues. CDR1 and CDR2 from the germline V gene are MNHNS and SASEGT. The CDR3 DNA is TGTGCCAGCAGTGAGGCCGGGGCCTATAATTCACCCCTCCACTTT. Translating it yields CASSEAGAYNSPLHF.

The chain has TRBV21-1 and TRBJ2-5; no check of the table's D call, TRBD2, against the DNA was made. TRBV21-1 constitutes a pseudogene. The CDR3 covers 16 residues. The chain's CDR3 is CASSKDLEGKIETQYF. The CDR3 DNA sequence: TGTGCCAGCAGCAAAGATTTGGAGGGGAAAATAGAGACCCAGTACTTC.

The chain joins TRBV7-9 to TRBJ1-1; D gene uncertain. V dropped 4 bases and J dropped 3 bases, with 6 bases sitting between them. The CDR3 runs 12 residues. Germline CDR1 and CDR2: SEHNR and FQNEAQ (reference sequence). This CDR3 is CASSSGYTEAFF. Here the CDR3 DNA reads TGTGCCAGCAGCTCGGGGTACACTGAAGCTTTCTTT.

Points on this clone: The junction does not match germline at one end; this may be a read error. The rearrangement joins TRBV11-2 to TRBJ2-7; 8 bases are shared with TRBD1. CDR1 and CDR2 from the germline V gene are SGHAT and FQNNGV. The CDR3 totals 12 residues. CDR3 coding DNA: TGTGCCAGCAGCCCGGACAGGGATGCTAGGGACTTC. Translation gives CASSPDRDARDF.

CDR3 coding DNA: TGCAGCGTTGGGCAGGGATTAGCTAACTATGGCTACACCTTC. This translates into CSVGQGLANYGYTF. The chain is built from TRBV29-1 and TRBJ1-2; maybe TRBD1 (5 bases). V was pared by 4 bases and J by 0 bases, with 12 bases between. The germline V gene encodes CDR1 SQVTM and CDR2 ANQGSEA. This CDR3 contains 14 residues.

This chain connects TRBV15 to TRBJ2-7, with D maybe TRBD2 (7 bases). Germline V gene data show CDR1 as LNHNV and CDR2 as YYDKDF (reference sequence). The CDR3 contains 15 residues. V lost 3 bases and J 4 bases, leaving 16 bases between the germline ends. CDR3 nucleotide sequence: TGTGCCACCAGCAGTCAGGGGACTACAATTTACGAGCAGTACTTC. This codes for CATSSQGTTIYEQYF.

Note on this clone: Other nucleotide sequences in the sample specify the same CDR3. The V and J genes are TRBV27 and TRBJ1-4; D possibly corresponds to TRBD1 (5 bases). V was cut by 3 bases and J by 8 bases, with 13 bases left in between. From germline, CDR1 is MNHEY and CDR2 SMNVEV (reference sequence). This CDR3 has 14 residues. The CDR3 sequence is CASSLSGVGEKLFF. Written as DNA, the CDR3 is TGTGCCAGCAGTTTGTCGGGGGTAGGAGAAAAACTGTTTTTT.